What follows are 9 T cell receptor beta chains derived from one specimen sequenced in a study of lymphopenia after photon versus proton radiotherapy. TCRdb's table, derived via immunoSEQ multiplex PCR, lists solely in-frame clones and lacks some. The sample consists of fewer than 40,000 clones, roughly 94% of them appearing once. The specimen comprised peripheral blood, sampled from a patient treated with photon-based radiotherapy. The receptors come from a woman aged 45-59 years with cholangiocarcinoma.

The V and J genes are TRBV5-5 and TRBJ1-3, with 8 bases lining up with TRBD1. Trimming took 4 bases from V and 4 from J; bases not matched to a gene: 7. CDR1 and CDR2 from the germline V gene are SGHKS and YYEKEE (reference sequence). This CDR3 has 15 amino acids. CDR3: CASSPADRVGNTIYF. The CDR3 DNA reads TGTGCCAGCAGCCCAGCGGACAGGGTCGGAAACACCATATATTTT.

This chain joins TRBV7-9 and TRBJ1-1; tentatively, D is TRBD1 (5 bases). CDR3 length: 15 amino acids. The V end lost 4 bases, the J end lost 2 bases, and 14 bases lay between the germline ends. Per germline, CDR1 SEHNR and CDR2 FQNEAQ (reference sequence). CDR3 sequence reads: CASSSGLSSNTEAFF. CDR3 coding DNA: TGTGCCAGCAGCTCGGGACTTTCCTCCAACACTGAAGCTTTCTTT.

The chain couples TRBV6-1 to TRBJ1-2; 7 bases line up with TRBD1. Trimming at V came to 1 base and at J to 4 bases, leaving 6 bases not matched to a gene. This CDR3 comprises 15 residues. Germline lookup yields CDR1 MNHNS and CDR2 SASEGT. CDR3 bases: TGTGCCAGCAGTGAAGGTAGGGGACAGAGCTATGGCTACACCTTC. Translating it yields CASSEGRGQSYGYTF.

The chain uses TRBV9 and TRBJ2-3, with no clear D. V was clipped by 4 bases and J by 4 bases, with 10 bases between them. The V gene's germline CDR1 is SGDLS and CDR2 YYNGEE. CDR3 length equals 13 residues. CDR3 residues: CASSTQSADTQYF. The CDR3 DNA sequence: TGTGCCAGCAGCACTCAATCGGCAGATACGCAGTATTTT. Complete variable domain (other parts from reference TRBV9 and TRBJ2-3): DSGVTQTPKHLITATGQRVTLRCSPRSGDLSVYWYQQSLDQGLQFLIQYYNGEERAKGNILERFSAQQFPDLHSELNLSSLELGDSALYFCASSTQSADTQYFGPGTRLTVL.

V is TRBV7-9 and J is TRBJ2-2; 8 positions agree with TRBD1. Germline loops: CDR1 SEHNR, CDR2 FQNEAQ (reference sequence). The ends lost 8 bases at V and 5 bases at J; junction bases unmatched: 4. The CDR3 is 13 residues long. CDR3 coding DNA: TGTGCCAGCCGGACAGGGACAACCGGGGAGCTGTTTTTT. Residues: CASRTGTTGELFF.

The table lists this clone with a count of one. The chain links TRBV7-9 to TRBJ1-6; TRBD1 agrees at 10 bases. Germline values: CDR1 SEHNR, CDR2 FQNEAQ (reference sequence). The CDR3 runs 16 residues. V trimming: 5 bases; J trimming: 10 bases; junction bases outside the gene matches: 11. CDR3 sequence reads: CASSHSGTGVRSPLHF. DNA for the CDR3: TGTGCCAGCAGCCATTCCGGGACAGGGGTTCGGTCACCCCTCCACTTT.

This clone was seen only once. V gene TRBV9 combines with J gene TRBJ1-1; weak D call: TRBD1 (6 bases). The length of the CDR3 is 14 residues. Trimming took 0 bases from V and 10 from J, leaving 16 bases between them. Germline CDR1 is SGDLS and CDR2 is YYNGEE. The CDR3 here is CASSVDSGGGGAFF. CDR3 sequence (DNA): TGTGCCAGCAGCGTAGATAGCGGGGGCGGCGGAGCTTTCTTT.

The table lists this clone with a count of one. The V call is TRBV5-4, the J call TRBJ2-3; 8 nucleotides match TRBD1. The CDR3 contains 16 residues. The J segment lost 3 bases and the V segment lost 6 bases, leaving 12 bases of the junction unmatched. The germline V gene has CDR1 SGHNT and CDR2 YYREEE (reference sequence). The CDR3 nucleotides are TGTGCCAGCACACGCGGGGTGCAGGGGGCGACAGATACGCAGTATTTT. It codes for CASTRGVQGATDTQYF.

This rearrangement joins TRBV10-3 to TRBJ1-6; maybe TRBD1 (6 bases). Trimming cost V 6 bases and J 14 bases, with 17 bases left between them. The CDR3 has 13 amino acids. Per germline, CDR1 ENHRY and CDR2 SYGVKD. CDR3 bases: TGTGCCATCAGGGAGACAGGCATTAATACCCTCCACTTT. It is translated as CAIRETGINTLHF.